This TCR beta chain was recovered during a study of blood T cell repertoires in COVID-19. The germline V gene has CDR1 SGHDT and CDR2 YYEEEE. The ends were cut back, 1 base at V and 3 bases at J, with 19 bases in the middle. The CDR3 consists of 17 residues. Seattle cases were enrolled at active infection and followed longitudinally. Here immunoSEQ multiplex PCR was the method, and the copy in TCRdb shows in-frame clones only, minus some. In the table there are roughly 87,000 clones, 70% to 90% of which are singletons. This sequence was found in an elderly woman with COVID-19, enrolled during active disease. Sample: peripheral blood. This sequence joins TRBV5-6 and TRBJ1-2; D call uncertain. CDR3 sequence: CASSLNFPSLGHYGYTF. CDR3 nucleotides: TGTGCCAGCAGCTTGAACTTCCCCTCCCTTGGGCACTATGGCTACACCTTC.